The clone carrying this TCR beta chain was observed at least ten times. Antigen: not known. These data originate in a study of response to subunit inactivated influenza vaccine. Study results and limitations: Every seasonal influenza vaccination brings in few new T cells, the authors suggested.

This CDR3 contains 15 residues. The junction had 5 bases not matched to a gene; V was cut back by 5 bases and J by 0 bases. From germline, CDR1 is MNHNS and CDR2 SASEGT. TCRdb recomputed calls from the RT-PCR reads with MiXCR, one row per CDR3 protein. The profile covers 450,000 to 600,000 distinct CDR3 sequences, with approximately 15% appearing a single time and 3% taken by the ten largest. Sequencing was performed on CD4+ T cells sorted from PBMCs, taken roughly 24 months after vaccination. This receptor was taken from a man between 50 and 69 years old who received an inactivated influenza vaccine. V gene TRBV6-1 combines with J gene TRBJ2-3; 7 bases match TRBD1. DNA for the CDR3: TGTGCCAGCAGTCTCCGGGACAGAAGCACAGATACGCAGTATTTT. Its protein product is CASSLRDRSTDTQYF.